The 3 T cell receptor beta chains given below trace back to one sample, sequenced in a study of blood T cell repertoires in COVID-19. Profiling relied on immunoSEQ multiplex PCR, and the TCRdb table lists in-frame clones only, not all of them. The table has fewer than 350,000 clones, around 85% seen once. The sequencing sample was made of PBMCs or T cells enriched from blood (not recorded which). Every receptor here comes from a man aged 25 to 45 who had recovered from COVID-19.

The chain employs TRBV10-1 and TRBJ2-1; TRBD1 might be the D (5 bases). Germline lookup yields CDR1 WNHNN and CDR2 SYGVQD (reference sequence). CDR3 size: 13 residues. V was shortened by 5 bases and J by 9 bases, with 14 bases between the two germline ends. The CDR3 DNA reads as TGCGCCAGCAGTAAGAACAGGTACGGTGAGCAGTTCTTC. It codes for CASSKNRYGEQFF.

J is TRBJ2-2 and V is TRBV5-6; D is unclear. The V gene lost 7 bases and the J gene lost 1 base, with 23 bases spanning the gap. The length of the CDR3 is 18 residues. Germline V gene data show CDR1 as SGHDT and CDR2 as YYEEEE. CDR3 sequence (DNA): TGTGCCAGCTGCATCGCTCCCCACCGCCCGGGGAACACCGGGGAGCTGTTTTTT. Residues: CASCIAPHRPGNTGELFF.

This clone has only a few counts. The chain employs TRBV11-1 and TRBJ2-1; tentatively, D is TRBD1 (5 bases). The V gene lost 3 bases and the J gene lost 9 bases, with 15 bases spanning the gap. Per germline, CDR1 SGHAT and CDR2 FQDESV (reference sequence). CDR3 length equals 14 residues. The CDR3: CASSFGQKVGEQFF. As DNA, the CDR3 is TGTGCCAGCAGCTTCGGACAAAAAGTGGGTGAGCAGTTCTTC.